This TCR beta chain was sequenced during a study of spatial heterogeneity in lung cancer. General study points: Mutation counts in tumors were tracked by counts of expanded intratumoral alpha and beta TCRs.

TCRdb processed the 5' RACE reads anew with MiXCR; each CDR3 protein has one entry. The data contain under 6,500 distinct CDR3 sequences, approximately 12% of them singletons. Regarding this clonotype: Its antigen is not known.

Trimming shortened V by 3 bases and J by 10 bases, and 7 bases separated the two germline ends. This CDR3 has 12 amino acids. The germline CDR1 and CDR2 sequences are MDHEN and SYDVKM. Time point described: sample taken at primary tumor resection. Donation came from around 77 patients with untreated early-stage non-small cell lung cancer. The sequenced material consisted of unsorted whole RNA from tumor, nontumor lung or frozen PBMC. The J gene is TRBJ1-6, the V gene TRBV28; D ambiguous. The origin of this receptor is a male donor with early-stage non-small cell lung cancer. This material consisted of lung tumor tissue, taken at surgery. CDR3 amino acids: CASSLQGSPLHF. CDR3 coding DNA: TGTGCCAGCAGTTTGCAAGGCTCACCCCTCCACTTT. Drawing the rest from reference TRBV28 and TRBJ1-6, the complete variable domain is DVKVTQSSRYLVKRTGEKVFLECVQDMDHENMFWYRQDPGLGLRLIYFSYDVKMKEKGDIPEGYSVSREKKERFSLILESASTNQTSMYLCASSLQGSPLHFGNGTRLTVT.